The rows below give T cell receptor beta chains drawn from one sample of a study of blood T cell repertoires in COVID-19. Using immunoSEQ multiplex PCR, the repertoire was profiled, and TCRdb retains in-frame clones only, with some absent. The table records more than 400,000 clones, 90% of them present only once. The sample was PBMCs or T cells enriched from blood (not recorded which). The receptor set was obtained from a man between 18 and 29 years old who had recovered from COVID-19. Each CDR3 is given with its conserved first and last residue. Fields, in order: V gene, D gene, clone size, J gene, CDR3 protein, CDR3 DNA. D genes are given only for firm matches. Size is stated for part of the rows, as once, few or many counts, or as a class when the clone is expanded.

TRBV7-6,NA,once,TRBJ2-5,CATLRGGSGETQYF,TGTGCCACCCTAAGGGGGGGGTCCGGAGAGACCCAGTACTTC
TRBV6-1,TRBD2,NA,TRBJ2-7,CASSEREAPSSYEQYF,TGTGCCAGCAGTGAACGGGAGGCACCTAGCTCCTACGAGCAGTACTTC
TRBV27,NA,NA,TRBJ2-7,CASSTLTSPYEQYF,TGTGCCAGCAGTACCTTGACTAGTCCCTACGAGCAGTACTTC
TRBV2,NA,NA,TRBJ1-2,CASSEYGNYGYTF,TGTGCCAGCAGTGAATACGGGAACTATGGCTACACCTTC
TRBV5-5,NA,NA,TRBJ2-5,CASSLDAPVGETQYF,TGTGCCAGCAGCTTGGACGCTCCGGTTGGAGAGACCCAGTACTTC
TRBV10-3,TRBD1,NA,TRBJ1-2,CAISEYGQGGDGYTF,TGTGCCATCAGTGAGTACGGACAGGGAGGGGATGGCTACACCTTC
TRBV28,TRBD2,NA,TRBJ2-1,CASSATSGVGEQFF,TGTGCCAGCAGCGCAACTAGCGGGGTCGGTGAGCAGTTCTTC
TRBV5-1,NA,NA,TRBJ2-6,CASSLGQISGANVLTF,TGCGCCAGCAGCTTGGGACAGATCTCTGGGGCCAACGTCCTGACTTTC
TRBV13,NA,NA,TRBJ1-2,CASSAGRGYDYGYTF,TGTGCCAGCAGCGCTGGACGAGGGTACGACTATGGCTACACCTTC
TRBV5-1,TRBD1,NA,TRBJ2-2,CASSPRTGPTGELFF,TGCGCCAGCAGTCCCAGGACAGGTCCAACCGGGGAGCTGTTTTTT
TRBV30,TRBD2,NA,TRBJ2-1,CAWGSGRGLNEQFF,TGTGCCTGGGGTAGCGGGAGAGGTTTGAATGAGCAGTTCTTC
TRBV6-2/TRBV6-3,TRBD1,NA,TRBJ1-2,CASSYADRGSSGYTF,TGTGCCAGCAGTTACGCGGACAGGGGTTCGAGCGGCTACACCTTC
TRBV6-2/TRBV6-3,TRBD2,NA,TRBJ2-5,CASSYNEREGLYQETQYF,TGTGCCAGCAGTTACAACGAGCGGGAGGGCCTTTATCAAGAGACCCAGTACTTC
TRBV11-1,NA,NA,TRBJ2-7,CASSSLYEQYF,TGTGCCAGCAGCTCCCTCTACGAGCAGTACTTC
TRBV16,TRBD1,NA,TRBJ2-3,CASSPLRQGDTDTQYF,TGTGCCAGCAGCCCGCTTCGACAGGGGGATACAGATACGCAGTATTTT
TRBV27,TRBD1,NA,TRBJ1-1,CASSLSNRGITNTEAFF,TGTGCCAGCAGTTTATCGAACAGGGGTATAACGAACACTGAAGCTTTCTTT
TRBV6-5,TRBD1,once,TRBJ1-5,CASRTGANQPQHF,TGTGCCAGTCGTACAGGGGCGAATCAGCCCCAGCATTTT
TRBV12-3/TRBV12-4,NA,NA,TRBJ1-4,CASSPNREGKLFF,TGTGCCAGCAGCCCCAACAGGGAGGGAAAACTGTTTTTT
TRBV14,NA,NA,TRBJ1-2,CASSQDDSSNYGYTF,TGTGCCAGCAGCCAAGACGACAGTTCGAACTATGGCTACACCTTC
TRBV4-1,NA,few,TRBJ2-1,CASSPWTRYNEQFF,TGCGCCAGCAGCCCGTGGACTCGTTACAATGAGCAGTTCTTC
TRBV3-1/TRBV3-2,TRBD1,NA,TRBJ1-6,CASSPGTGDLNSPLHF,TGTGCCAGCAGCCCAGGGACAGGGGATTTGAATTCACCCCTCCACTTT
TRBV30,NA,NA,TRBJ1-6,CAWSGGYPPLHF,TGTGCCTGGAGTGGAGGTTATCCACCCCTCCACTTT
TRBV27,TRBD1,NA,TRBJ1-6,CASSLSPKTPGQVGSPLHF,TGTGCCAGCAGTTTATCACCCAAGACTCCGGGACAGGTGGGATCACCCCTCCACTTT
TRBV18,TRBD1,NA,TRBJ1-2,CASSRGQGANYGYTF,TGTGCCAGCTCTCGAGGACAGGGGGCTAACTATGGCTACACCTTC